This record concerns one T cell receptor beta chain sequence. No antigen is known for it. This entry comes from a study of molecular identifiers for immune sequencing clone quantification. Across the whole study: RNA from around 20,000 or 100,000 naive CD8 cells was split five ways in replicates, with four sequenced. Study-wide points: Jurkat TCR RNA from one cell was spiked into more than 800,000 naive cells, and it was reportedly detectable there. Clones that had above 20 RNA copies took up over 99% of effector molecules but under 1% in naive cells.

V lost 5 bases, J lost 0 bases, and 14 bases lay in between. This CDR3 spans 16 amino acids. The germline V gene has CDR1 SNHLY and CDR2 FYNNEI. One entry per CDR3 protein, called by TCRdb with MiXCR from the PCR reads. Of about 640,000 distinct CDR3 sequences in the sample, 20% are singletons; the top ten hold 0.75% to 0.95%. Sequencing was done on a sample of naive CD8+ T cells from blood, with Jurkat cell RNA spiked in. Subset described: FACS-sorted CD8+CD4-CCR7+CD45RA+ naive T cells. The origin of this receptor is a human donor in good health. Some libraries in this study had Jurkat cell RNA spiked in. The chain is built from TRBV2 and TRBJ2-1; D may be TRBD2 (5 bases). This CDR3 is CASSWAGPSSYNEQFF. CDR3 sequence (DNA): TGTGCCAGCAGTTGGGCGGGCCCGAGCTCCTACAATGAGCAGTTCTTC. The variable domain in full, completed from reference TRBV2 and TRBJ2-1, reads EPEVTQTPSHQVTQMGQEVILRCVPISNHLYFYWYRQILGQKVEFLVSFYNNEISEKSEIFDDQFSVERPDGSNFTLKIRSTKLEDSAMYFCASSWAGPSSYNEQFFGPGTRLTVL.